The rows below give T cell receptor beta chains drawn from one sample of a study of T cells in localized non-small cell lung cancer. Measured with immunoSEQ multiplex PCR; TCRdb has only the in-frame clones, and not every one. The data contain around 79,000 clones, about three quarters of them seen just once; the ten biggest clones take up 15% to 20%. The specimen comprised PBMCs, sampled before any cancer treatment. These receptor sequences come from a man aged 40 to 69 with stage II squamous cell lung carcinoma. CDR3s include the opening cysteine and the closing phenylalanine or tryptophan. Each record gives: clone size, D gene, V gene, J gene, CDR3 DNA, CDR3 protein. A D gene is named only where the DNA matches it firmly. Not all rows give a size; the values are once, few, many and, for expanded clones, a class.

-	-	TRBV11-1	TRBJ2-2	TGTGCCAGCAGCCTACAGGGACCCGGGGAGCTGTTTTTT	CASSLQGPGELFF
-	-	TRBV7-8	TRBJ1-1	TGTGCCAGCAGCGCGAGAGGGACCACTAACACTGAAGCTTTCTTT	CASSARGTTNTEAFF
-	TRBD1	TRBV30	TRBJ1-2	TGTGCCTGGAGGGGCATGACAGGGGGAGGCTACACCTTC	CAWRGMTGGGYTF
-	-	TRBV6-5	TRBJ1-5	TGTGCCAGCAGTCCGGCTAACCAGAATCAGCCCCAGCATTTT	CASSPANQNQPQHF
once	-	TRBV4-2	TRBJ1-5	TGTGCCAGCAGCCAAGATCTCAGAGGGGATAGCAATCAGCCCCAGCATTTT	CASSQDLRGDSNQPQHF
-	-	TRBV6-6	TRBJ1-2	TGTGCCAGCAGTTCTCTGGGCGCCTATGGCTACACCTTC	CASSSLGAYGYTF
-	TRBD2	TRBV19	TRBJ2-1	TGTGCCAGTAGCCCTAGACTAGCGGTACGCAATGAGCAGTTCTTC	CASSPRLAVRNEQFF
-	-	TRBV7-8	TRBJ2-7	TGTGCCAGCAGCTTAGACAGGAGATACGAGCAGTACTTC	CASSLDRRYEQYF
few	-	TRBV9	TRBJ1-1	TGTGCCAGCAGCGTGGGCGGGGTGGACACTGAAGCTTTCTTT	CASSVGGVDTEAFF
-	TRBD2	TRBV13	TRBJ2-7	TGTGCCAGCAGCTTACCGACTAGCGGAACTACCTACGAGCAGTACTTC	CASSLPTSGTTYEQYF
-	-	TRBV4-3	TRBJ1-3	TGCGCCAGCAGCCAAGATTTGGTTGGAATCTCTGGAAACACCATATATTTT	CASSQDLVGISGNTIYF
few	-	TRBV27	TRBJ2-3	TGTGCCAGCAGTTTTATGGGGGTAACAGATACGCAGTATTTT	CASSFMGVTDTQYF
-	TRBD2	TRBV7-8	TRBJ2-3	TGTGCCAGCAGCTTATTGACTAGCGGGGGGCCCTCAGATACGCAGTATTTT	CASSLLTSGGPSDTQYF
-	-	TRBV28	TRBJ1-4	TGTGCCAGCAGTCGGGGGGGTGAAAAACTGTTTTTT	CASSRGGEKLFF
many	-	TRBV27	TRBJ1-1	TGTGCCAGCAGTTTTTTGGGGGACCCTGAAGCTTTCTTT	CASSFLGDPEAFF
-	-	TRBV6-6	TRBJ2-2	TGTGCCAGCAGAACAGGGAATACCGGGGAGCTGTTTTTT	CASRTGNTGELFF
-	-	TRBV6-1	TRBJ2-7	TGTGCCACCACGAAACAGGGCCCCTCGTCCTACGAGCAGTACTTC	CATTKQGPSSYEQYF
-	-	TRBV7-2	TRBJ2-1	TGTGCCAGCAGCAGCCTTGGCTCCTACAATGAGCAGTTCTTC	CASSSLGSYNEQFF
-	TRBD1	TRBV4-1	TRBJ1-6	TGCGCCAGCAGCCTAAGGGGACAGGATAATTCACCCCTCCACTTT	CASSLRGQDNSPLHF
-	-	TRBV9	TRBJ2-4	TGTGCCAGCAGCCGGGACCTCAAAAACATTCAGTACTTC	CASSRDLKNIQYF
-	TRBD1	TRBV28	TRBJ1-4	TGTGCCAGCAGTTTGACAGGGAATGAAAAACTGTTTTTT	CASSLTGNEKLFF
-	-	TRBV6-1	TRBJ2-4	TGTGCCGGGGCCGATGCCTCGGCGGCCAAAAACATTCAGTACTTC	CAGADASAAKNIQYF
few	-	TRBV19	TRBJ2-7	TGTGCCAGTAGTCGCAGGGGCAGGATCTACGAGCAGTACTTC	CASSRRGRIYEQYF
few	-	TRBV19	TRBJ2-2	TGTGCCAGTAGTGCGGTCCCCGGGGAGCTGTTTTTT	CASSAVPGELFF
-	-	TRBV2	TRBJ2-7	TGTGCCAGCAGTGAATTGGTATTCCGGCAGTACTTC	CASSELVFRQYF
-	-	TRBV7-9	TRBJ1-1	TGTGCCAGCAGCTTAGGTTCGGGGATGAACACTGAAGCTTTCTTT	CASSLGSGMNTEAFF
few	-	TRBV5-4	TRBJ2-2	TGTGCCAGCAGCCGTGTAGAAAACACCGGGGAGCTGTTTTTT	CASSRVENTGELFF
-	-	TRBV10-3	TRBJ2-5	TGTGCCATAAGCGGAGGGCAAGAGACCCAGTACTTC	CAISGGQETQYF
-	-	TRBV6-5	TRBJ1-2	TGTGCCAGCAGTACACCAGGGAACTATGGCTACACCTTC	CASSTPGNYGYTF
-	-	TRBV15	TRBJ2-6	TGTGCCACTAGAAATTCTATGGCTGGGGCCAACGTCCTGACTTTC	CATRNSMAGANVLTF
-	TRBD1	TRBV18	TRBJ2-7	TGTGCCAGCTCATCCGGGACAGGGGCATACGAGCAGTACTTC	CASSSGTGAYEQYF
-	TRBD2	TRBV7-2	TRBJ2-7	TGTGCCAGCAGCTTAGTGTTAGCGGGGGGCTACGAGCAGTACTTC	CASSLVLAGGYEQYF
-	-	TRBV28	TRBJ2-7	TGTGCCAGCCGCACCCGGGGCAGAAGGGCCTACGAGCAGTACTTC	CASRTRGRRAYEQYF
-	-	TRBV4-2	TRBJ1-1	TGTGCCAGCAGCCAAGTGGGGGTGAACACTGAAGCTTTCTTT	CASSQVGVNTEAFF
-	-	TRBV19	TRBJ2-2	TGTGCCAGTAGCGAAACTAGGGGCACCGGGGAGCTGTTTTTT	CASSETRGTGELFF
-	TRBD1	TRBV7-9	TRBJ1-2	TGTGCCAGCAGCTTAGCAGCGGACAGGGACTATGGCTACACCTTC	CASSLAADRDYGYTF
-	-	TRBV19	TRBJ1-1	TGTGCCAGTAGTCGCCTCCGGGAGGGGAGCACTGAAGCTTTCTTT	CASSRLREGSTEAFF
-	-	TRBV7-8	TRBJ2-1	TGTGCCAGCAGCTTAGAAGCCAGGGGATCCTACAATGAGCAGTTCTTC	CASSLEARGSYNEQFF
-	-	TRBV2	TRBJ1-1	TGTGCCAGCACCAAGGGCAGAATGAACACTGAAGCTTTCTTT	CASTKGRMNTEAFF
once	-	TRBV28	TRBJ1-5	TGTGCCAGCAGTTTAGGGGGGGGCAATCAGCCCCAGCATTTT	CASSLGGGNQPQHF
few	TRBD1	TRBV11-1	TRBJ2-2	TGTGCCAGCAGCCGACAGGGACAGTCCACCGGGGAGCTGTTTTTT	CASSRQGQSTGELFF
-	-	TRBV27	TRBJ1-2	TGTGCCAGCAGTTCTGGGCAGGGGACTAACTATGGCTACACCTTC	CASSSGQGTNYGYTF
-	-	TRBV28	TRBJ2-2	TGTGCCACCAGGGGCGGGACTCCAATCACCGGGGAGCTGTTTTTT	CATRGGTPITGELFF
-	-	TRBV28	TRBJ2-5	TGTGCCAGCAGTGGGACCTTAGAGACCCAGTACTTC	CASSGTLETQYF
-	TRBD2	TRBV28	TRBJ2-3	TGTGCCAGCAGTTCGCACACTAGCGGGGGGGCCCCGACAGATACGCAGTATTTT	CASSSHTSGGAPTDTQYF
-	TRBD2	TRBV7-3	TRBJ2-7	TGTGCCAGCAGCCCCATTGCCCTAGCGGCGGAAGGGCAGTACTTC	CASSPIALAAEGQYF
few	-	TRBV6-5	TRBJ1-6	TGTGCCAGCAGTCCCGGGACAACGTATTCACCCCTCCACTTT	CASSPGTTYSPLHF
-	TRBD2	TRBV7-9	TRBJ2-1	TGTGCCAGCAGCCCTAGCGGGAGGCCTAACAATGAGCAGTTCTTC	CASSPSGRPNNEQFF
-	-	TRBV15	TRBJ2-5	TGTGCCACCAGCAGAGATGCGGCACCTTACCAAGAGACCCAGTACTTC	CATSRDAAPYQETQYF
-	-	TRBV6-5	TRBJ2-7	TGTGCCAGCACCCCCACTCTAGCGAACGCCTACGAGCAGTACTTC	CASTPTLANAYEQYF
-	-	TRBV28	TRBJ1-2	TGTGCCAGCAGAAAGACGGAATATGGCTACACCTTC	CASRKTEYGYTF
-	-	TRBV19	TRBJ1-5	TGTGCCAGTAGTGCGGACAGAGGCAAGCCCCAGCATTTT	CASSADRGKPQHF
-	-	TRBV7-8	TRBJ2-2	TGTGCCAGCAGCTTACGGAGGAGGGTAGAGGGCACCGGGGAGCTGTTTTTT	CASSLRRRVEGTGELFF